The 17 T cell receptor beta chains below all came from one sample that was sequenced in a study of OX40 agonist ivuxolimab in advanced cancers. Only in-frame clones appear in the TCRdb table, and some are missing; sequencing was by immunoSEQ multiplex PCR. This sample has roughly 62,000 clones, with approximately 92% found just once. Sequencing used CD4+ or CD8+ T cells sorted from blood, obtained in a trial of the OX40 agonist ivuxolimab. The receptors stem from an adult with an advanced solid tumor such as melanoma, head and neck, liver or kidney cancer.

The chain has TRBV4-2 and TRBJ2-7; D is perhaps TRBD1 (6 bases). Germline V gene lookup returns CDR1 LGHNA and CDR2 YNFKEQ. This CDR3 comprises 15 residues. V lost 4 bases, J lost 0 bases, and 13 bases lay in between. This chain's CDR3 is CASSRRTASSYEQYF. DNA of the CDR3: TGTGCCAGCAGCCGCCGGACAGCCAGCTCCTACGAGCAGTACTTC.

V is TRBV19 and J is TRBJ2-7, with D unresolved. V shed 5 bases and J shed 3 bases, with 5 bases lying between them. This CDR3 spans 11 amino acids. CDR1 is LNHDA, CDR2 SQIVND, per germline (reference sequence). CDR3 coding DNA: TGTGCCAGTAGTTCAAACTACGAGCAGTACTTC. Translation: CASSSNYEQYF.

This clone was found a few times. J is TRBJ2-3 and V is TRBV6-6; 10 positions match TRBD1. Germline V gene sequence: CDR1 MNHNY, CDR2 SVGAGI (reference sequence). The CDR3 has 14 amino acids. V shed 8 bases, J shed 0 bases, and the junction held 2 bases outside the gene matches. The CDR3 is CASGTGVSTDTQYF. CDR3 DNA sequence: TGTGCCAGCGGGACAGGGGTTAGCACAGATACGCAGTATTTT.

The CDR3 is CASREAPAYEQYF. The CDR3 nucleotides are TGTGCCAGCAGGGAGGCCCCAGCCTACGAGCAGTACTTC. This chain uses TRBV6-5 with TRBJ2-7, with TRBD2 as a possible D gene (5 bases). Trimming removed 6 bases from V and 2 bases from J, with 11 bases in between. The CDR3 has 13 residues. Germline CDR1 is MNHEY and CDR2 is SVGAGI.

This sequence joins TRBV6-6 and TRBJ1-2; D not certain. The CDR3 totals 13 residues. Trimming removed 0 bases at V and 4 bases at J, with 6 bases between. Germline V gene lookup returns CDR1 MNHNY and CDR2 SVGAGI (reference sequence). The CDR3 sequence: CASSYSTGYGYTF. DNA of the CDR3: TGTGCCAGCAGTTACTCGACGGGCTATGGCTACACCTTC.

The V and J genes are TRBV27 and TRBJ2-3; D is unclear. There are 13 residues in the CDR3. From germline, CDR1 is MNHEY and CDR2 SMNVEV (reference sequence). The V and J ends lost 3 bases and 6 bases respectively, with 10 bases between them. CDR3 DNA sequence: TGTGCCAGCAGTTTTTCCTTCCGGGATACGCAGTATTTT. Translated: CASSFSFRDTQYF.

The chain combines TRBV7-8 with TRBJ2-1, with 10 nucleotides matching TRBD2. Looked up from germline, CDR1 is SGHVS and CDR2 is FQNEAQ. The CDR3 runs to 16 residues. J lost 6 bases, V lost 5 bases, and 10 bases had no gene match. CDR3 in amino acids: CASSPKAGTSVNEQFF. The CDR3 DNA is TGTGCCAGCAGCCCGAAGGCCGGGACTAGCGTCAATGAGCAGTTCTTC.

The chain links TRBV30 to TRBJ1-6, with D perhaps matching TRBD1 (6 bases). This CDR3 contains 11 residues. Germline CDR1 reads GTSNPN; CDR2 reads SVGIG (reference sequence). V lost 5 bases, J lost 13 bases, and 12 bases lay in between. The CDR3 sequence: CAWGGSGPLHF. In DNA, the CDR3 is TGTGCCTGGGGGGGCTCGGGTCCCCTCCACTTT.

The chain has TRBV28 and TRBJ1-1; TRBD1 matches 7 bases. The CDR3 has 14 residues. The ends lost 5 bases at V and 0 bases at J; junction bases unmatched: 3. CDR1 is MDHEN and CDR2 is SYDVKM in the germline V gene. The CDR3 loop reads CASSPGQLNTEAFF. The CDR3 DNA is TGTGCCAGCAGTCCGGGACAGCTGAACACTGAAGCTTTCTTT.

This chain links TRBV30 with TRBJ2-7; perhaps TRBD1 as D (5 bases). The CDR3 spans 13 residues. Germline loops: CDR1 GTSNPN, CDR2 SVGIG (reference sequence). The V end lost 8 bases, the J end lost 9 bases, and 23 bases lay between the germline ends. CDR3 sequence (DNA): TGTGCCACACAGGTTCTGGCGTCACTCCGGCAGTACTTC. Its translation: CATQVLASLRQYF.

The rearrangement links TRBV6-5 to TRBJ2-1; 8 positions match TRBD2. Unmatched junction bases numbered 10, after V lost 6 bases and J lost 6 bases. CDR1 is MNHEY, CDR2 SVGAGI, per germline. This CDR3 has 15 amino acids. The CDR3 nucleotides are TGTGCCAGCAGGGACCGGGGGGGTTATGCCAATGAGCAGTTCTTC. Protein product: CASRDRGGYANEQFF.

DNA of the CDR3: TGTGCCAGCAGCATGTGCTCTGGACCGGCAGACTGCGAGCAGTACTTC. Protein product: CASSMCSGPADCEQYF. J is TRBJ2-7 and V is TRBV7-8, with D uncertain. Trimming stripped 5 bases from V and 6 bases from J, with 23 bases between. The CDR3 runs 16 residues. Germline assignment: CDR1 SGHVS and CDR2 FQNEAQ.

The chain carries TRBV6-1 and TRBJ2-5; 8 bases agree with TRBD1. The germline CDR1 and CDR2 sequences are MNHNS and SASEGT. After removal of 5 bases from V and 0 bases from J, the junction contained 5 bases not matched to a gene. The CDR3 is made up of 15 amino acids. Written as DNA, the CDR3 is TGTGCCAGCAGTCCGGGACAGGCGTACCAAGAGACCCAGTACTTC. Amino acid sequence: CASSPGQAYQETQYF.

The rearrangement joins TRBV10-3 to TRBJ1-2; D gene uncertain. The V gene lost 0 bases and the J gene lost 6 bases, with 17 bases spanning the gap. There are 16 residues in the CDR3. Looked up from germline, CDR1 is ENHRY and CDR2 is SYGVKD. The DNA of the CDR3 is TGTGCCATCAGTGAGTCTTCAGAACGGAAATCGAATGGCTACACCTTC. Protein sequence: CAISESSERKSNGYTF.

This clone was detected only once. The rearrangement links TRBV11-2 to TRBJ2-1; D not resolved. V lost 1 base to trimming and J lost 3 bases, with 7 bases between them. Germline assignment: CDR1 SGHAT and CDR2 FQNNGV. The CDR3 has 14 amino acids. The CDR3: CASSLVTVYNEQFF. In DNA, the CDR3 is TGTGCCAGCAGCTTAGTTACAGTCTACAATGAGCAGTTCTTC.

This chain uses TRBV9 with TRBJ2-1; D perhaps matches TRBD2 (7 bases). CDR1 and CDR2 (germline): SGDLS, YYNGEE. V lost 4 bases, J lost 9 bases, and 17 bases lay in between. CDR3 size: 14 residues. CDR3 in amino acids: CASSFGGGAFEQFF. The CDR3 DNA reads TGTGCCAGCAGCTTCGGTGGGGGGGCCTTTGAGCAGTTCTTC. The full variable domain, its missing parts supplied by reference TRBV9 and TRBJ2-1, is DSGVTQTPKHLITATGQRVTLRCSPRSGDLSVYWYQQSLDQGLQFLIQYYNGEERAKGNILERFSAQQFPDLHSELNLSSLELGDSALYFCASSFGGGAFEQFFGPGTRLTVL.

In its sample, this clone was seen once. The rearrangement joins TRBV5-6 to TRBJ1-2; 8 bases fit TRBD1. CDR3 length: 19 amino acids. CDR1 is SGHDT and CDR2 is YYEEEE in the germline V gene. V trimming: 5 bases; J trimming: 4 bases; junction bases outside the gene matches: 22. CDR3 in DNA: TGTGCCAGCAGACTAGACAGGGGACCAGGGGTTCGTGGGATCTATGGCTACACCTTC. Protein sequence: CASRLDRGPGVRGIYGYTF.